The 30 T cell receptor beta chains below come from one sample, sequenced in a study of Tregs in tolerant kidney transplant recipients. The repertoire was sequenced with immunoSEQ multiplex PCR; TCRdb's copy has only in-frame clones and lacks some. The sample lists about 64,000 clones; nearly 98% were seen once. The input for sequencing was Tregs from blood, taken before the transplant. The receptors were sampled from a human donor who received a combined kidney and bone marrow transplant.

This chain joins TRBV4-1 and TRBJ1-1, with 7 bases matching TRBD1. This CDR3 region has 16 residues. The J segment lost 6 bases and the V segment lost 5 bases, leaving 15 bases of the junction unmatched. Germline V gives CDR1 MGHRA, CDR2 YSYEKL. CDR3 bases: TGCGCCAGCAGCAATCCCTCCAGGGGGTTTATCTCTGAAGCTTTCTTT. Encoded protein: CASSNPSRGFISEAFF.

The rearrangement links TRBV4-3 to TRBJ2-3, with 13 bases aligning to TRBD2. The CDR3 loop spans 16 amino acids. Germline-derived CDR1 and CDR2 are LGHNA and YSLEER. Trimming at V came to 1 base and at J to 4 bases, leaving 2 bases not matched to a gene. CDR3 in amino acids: CASSQGTSGSADTQYF. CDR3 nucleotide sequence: TGCGCCAGCAGCCAAGGGACTAGCGGGAGTGCAGATACGCAGTATTTT.

The CDR3 reads CASSWGTGRTGELFF. The CDR3 coding sequence is TGTGCCAGCAGCTGGGGGACAGGGAGGACCGGGGAGCTGTTTTTT. This chain uses TRBV7-9 with TRBJ2-2; TRBD1 agrees at 9 bases. The J segment lost 5 bases and the V segment lost 4 bases, leaving 5 bases of the junction unmatched. Germline CDR1 is SEHNR and CDR2 is FQNEAQ (reference sequence). This CDR3 comprises 15 residues.

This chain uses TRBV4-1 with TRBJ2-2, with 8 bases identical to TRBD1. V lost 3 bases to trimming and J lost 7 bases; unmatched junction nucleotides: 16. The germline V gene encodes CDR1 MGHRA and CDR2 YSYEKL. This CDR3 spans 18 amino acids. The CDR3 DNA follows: TGCGCCAGCAGCCAGAGAAGCGGGCGACAGGGGATAAACGGGGAGCTGTTTTTT. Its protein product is CASSQRSGRQGINGELFF.

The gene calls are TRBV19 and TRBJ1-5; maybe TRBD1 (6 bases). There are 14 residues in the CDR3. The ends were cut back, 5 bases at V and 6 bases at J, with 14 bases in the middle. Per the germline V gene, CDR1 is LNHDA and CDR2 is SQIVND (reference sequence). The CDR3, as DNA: TGTGCCAGTAGTCCCAGGGGAATCGGTCAGCCCCAGCATTTT. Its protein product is CASSPRGIGQPQHF.

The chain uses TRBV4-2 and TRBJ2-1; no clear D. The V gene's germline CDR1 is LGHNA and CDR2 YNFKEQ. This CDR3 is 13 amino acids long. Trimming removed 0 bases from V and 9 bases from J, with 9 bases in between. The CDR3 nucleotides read TGTGCCAGCAGCCAAGATAAAAGCCGTGAGCAGTTCTTC. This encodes CASSQDKSREQFF.

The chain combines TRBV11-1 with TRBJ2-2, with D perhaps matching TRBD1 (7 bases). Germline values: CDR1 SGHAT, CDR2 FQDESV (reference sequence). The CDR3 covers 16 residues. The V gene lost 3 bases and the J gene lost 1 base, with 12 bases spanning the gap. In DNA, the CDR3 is TGTGCCAGCAGCTTTCAGGGGGGATGGAACACCGGGGAGCTGTTTTTT. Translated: CASSFQGGWNTGELFF.

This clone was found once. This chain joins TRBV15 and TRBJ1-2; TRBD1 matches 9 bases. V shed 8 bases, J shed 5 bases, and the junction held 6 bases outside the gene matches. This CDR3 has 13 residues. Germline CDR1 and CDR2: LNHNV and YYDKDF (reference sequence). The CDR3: CATSRTGVYGYTF. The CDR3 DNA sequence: TGTGCCACCTCACGGACAGGGGTGTATGGCTACACCTTC.

CDR3: CASRTGSERGYTF. The CDR3 DNA reads TGTGCCAGCAGGACAGGGTCGGAGAGGGGCTACACCTTC. The chain combines TRBV2 with TRBJ1-2; 7 bases agree with TRBD1. J lost 8 bases, V lost 6 bases, and 9 bases had no gene match. This CDR3 has 13 residues. CDR1 is SNHLY, CDR2 FYNNEI, per germline.

CDR3 coding DNA: TGTGCCAGCAGCCTCAGTGGTGGCCTCGGGACAGGGGACTCCTACGAGCAGTACTTC. Its protein product is CASSLSGGLGTGDSYEQYF. V usage is TRBV11-2 and J usage is TRBJ2-7, with TRBD1 matching 10 bases. The J segment lost 0 bases and the V segment lost 5 bases, leaving 16 bases of the junction unmatched. The CDR3 extends over 19 amino acids. Germline CDR1 and CDR2: SGHAT and FQNNGV.

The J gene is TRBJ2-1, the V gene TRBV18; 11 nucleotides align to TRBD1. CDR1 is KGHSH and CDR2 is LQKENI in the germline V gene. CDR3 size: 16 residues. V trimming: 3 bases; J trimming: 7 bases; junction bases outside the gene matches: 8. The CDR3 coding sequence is TGTGCCAGCTCACCGGGGCCCGGGACAGGGGGAAATGAGCAGTTCTTC. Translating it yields CASSPGPGTGGNEQFF.

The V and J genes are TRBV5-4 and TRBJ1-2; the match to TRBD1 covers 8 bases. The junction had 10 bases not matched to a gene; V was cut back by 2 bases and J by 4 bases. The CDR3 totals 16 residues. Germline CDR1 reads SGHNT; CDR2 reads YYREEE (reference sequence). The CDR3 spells CASSLGRQGFVYGYTF. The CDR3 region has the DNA TGTGCCAGCAGCTTAGGACGACAGGGGTTCGTCTATGGCTACACCTTC.

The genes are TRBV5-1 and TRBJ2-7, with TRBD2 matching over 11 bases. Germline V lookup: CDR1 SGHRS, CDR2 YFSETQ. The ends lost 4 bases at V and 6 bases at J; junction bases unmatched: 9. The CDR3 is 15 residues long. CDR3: CASSENLAGGLEQYF. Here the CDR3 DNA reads TGCGCCAGCAGCGAAAACCTAGCGGGGGGCCTCGAGCAGTACTTC.

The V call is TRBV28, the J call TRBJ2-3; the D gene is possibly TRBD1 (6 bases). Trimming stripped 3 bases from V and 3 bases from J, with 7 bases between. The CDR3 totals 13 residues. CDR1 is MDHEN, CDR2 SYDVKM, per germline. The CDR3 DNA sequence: TGTGCCAGCAGTTTGGGGGCGACAGATACGCAGTATTTT. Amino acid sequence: CASSLGATDTQYF.

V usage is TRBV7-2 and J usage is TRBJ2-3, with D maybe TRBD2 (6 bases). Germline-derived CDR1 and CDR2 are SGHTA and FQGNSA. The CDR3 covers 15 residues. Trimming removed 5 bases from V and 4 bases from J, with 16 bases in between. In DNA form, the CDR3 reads TGTGCCAGCAGCCATCAATCGGAGGGCCCAGATACGCAGTATTTT. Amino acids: CASSHQSEGPDTQYF.

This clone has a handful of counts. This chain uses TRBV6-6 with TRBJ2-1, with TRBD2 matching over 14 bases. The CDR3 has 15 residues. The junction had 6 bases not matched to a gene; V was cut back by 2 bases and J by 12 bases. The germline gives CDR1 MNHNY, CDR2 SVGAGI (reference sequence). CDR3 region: CASSYIGTSGGGQFF. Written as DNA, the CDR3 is TGTGCCAGCAGTTACATCGGGACTAGCGGGGGTGGGCAGTTCTTC.

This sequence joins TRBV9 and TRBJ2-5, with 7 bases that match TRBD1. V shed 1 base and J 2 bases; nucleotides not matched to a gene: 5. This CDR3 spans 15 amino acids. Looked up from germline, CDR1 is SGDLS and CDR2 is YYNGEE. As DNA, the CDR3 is TGTGCCAGCAGCGTACGGACAGGACCTCAAGAGACCCAGTACTTC. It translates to CASSVRTGPQETQYF.

The CDR3 nucleotides are TGCGCCAGCAGCCAAGATTACCTAGCGGTCTACGAGCAGTACTTC. It specifies CASSQDYLAVYEQYF. V gene TRBV4-3 combines with J gene TRBJ2-7, with TRBD2 matching 7 bases. V trimming: 0 bases; J trimming: 3 bases; junction bases outside the gene matches: 5. The germline V gene encodes CDR1 LGHNA and CDR2 YSLEER. The CDR3 runs 15 residues.

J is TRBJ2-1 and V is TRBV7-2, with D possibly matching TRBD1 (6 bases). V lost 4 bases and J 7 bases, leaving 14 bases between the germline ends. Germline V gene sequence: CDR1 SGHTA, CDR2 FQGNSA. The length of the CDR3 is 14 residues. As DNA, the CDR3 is TGTGCCAGCAGCTCGCAAGGGGGTCTTAATGAGCAGTTCTTC. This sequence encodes CASSSQGGLNEQFF. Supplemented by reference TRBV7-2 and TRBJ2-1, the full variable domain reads GAGVSQSPSNKVTEKGKDVELRCDPISGHTALYWYRQSLGQGLEFLIYFQGNSAPDKSGLPSDRFSAERTGGSVSTLTIQRTQQEDSAVYLCASSSQGGLNEQFFGPGTRLTVL.

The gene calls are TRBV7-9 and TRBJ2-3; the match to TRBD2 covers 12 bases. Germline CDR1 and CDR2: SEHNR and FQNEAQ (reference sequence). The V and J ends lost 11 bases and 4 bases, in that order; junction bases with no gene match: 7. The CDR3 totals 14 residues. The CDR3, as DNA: TGTGCCGGACGGACTAGCGGGGCGGCAGATACGCAGTATTTT. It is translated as CAGRTSGAADTQYF.

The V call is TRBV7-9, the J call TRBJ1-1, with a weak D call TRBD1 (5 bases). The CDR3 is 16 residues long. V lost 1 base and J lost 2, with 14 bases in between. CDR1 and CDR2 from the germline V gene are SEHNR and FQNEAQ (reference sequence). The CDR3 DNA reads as TGTGCCAGCAGCTTAGACGCGGGACTTAGTAACACTGAAGCTTTCTTT. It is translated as CASSLDAGLSNTEAFF.

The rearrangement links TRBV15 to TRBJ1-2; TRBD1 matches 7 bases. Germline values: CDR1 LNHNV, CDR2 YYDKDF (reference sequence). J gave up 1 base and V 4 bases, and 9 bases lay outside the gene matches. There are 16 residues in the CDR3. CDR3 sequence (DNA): TGTGCCACCAGCAAGGACCCGGGGACAGTTAACTATGGCTACACCTTC. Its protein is CATSKDPGTVNYGYTF. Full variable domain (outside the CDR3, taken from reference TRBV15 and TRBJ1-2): DAMVIQNPRYQVTQFGKPVTLSCSQTLNHNVMYWYQQKSSQAPKLLFHYYDKDFNNEADTPDNFQSRRPNTSFCFLDIRSPGLGDTAMYLCATSKDPGTVNYGYTFGSGTRLTVV.

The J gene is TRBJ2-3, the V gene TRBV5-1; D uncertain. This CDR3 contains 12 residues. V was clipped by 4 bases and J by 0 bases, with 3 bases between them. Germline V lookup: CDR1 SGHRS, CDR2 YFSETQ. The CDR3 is CASSLSTDTQYF. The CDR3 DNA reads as TGCGCCAGCAGCCTCAGCACAGATACGCAGTATTTT.

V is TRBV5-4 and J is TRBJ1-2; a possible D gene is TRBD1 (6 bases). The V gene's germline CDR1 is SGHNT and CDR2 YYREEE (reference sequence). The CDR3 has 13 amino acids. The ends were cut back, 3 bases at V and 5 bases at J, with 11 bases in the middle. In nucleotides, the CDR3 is TGTGCCAGCAGCTCTCCTGACAGGTATGGCTACACCTTC. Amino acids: CASSSPDRYGYTF. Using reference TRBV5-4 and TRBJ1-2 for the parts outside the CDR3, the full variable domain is ETGVTQSPTHLIKTRGQQVTLRCSSQSGHNTVSWYQQALGQGPQFIFQYYREEENGRGNFPPRFSGLQFPNYSSELNVNALELDDSALYLCASSSPDRYGYTFGSGTRLTVV.

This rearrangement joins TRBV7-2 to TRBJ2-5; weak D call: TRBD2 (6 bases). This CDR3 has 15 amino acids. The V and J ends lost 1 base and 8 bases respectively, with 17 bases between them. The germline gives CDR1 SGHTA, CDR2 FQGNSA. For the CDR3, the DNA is TGTGCCAGCAGCTTAGTCGGACTATCGGGCGAAACCCAGTACTTC. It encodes CASSLVGLSGETQYF.

The CDR3, as DNA: TGTGCCAGCAGTTCCGACAGGAATCAGCCCCAGCATTTT. Protein: CASSSDRNQPQHF. This chain connects TRBV7-8 to TRBJ1-5, with a weak D call TRBD1 (6 bases). Germline-derived CDR1 and CDR2 are SGHVS and FQNEAQ. CDR3 length: 13 residues. V dropped 6 bases and J dropped 4 bases, with 10 bases sitting between them. Combining the CDR3 with reference TRBV7-8 and TRBJ1-5 gives the whole variable domain GAGVSQSPRYKVAKRGQDVALRCDPISGHVSLFWYQQALGQGPEFLTYFQNEAQLDKSGLPSDRFFAERPEGSVSTLKIQRTQQEDSAVYLCASSSDRNQPQHFGDGTRLSIL.

Written as DNA, the CDR3 is TGTGCCAGCAAGCCCCGGACTAGCGGGAATCACAATGAGCAGTTCTTC. It is translated as CASKPRTSGNHNEQFF. This chain links TRBV2 with TRBJ2-1; 12 bases line up with TRBD2. The J segment lost 5 bases and the V segment lost 7 bases, leaving 9 bases of the junction unmatched. The CDR3 runs to 16 residues. Germline V CDR1 and CDR2: SNHLY, FYNNEI.

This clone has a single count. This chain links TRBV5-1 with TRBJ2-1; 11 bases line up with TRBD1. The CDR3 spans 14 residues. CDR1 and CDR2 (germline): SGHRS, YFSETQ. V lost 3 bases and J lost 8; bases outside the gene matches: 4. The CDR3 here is CASSWGQGVYEQFF. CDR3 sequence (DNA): TGCGCCAGCAGCTGGGGACAGGGGGTGTATGAGCAGTTCTTC.

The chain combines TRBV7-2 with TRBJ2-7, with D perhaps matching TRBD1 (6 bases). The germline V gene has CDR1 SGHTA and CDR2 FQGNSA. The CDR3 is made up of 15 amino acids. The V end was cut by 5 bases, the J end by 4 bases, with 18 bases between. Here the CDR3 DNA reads TGTGCCAGCAGCACATCACCGGGACAAACTTACGAGCAGTACTTC. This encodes CASSTSPGQTYEQYF.

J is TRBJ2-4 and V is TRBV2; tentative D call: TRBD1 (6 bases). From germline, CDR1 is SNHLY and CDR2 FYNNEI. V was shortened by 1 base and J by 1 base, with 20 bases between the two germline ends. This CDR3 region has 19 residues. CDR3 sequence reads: CASSEVVVWGLGAKNIQYF. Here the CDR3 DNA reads TGTGCCAGCAGTGAAGTAGTTGTCTGGGGGCTTGGGGCCAAAAACATTCAGTACTTC.